These 6 T cell receptor beta chains originate from one sample sequenced in a study of graft-versus-host responses after intestinal transplantation. Method: immunoSEQ multiplex PCR; TCRdb's copy keeps in-frame clones and lacks some. Of 85,000 to 90,000 clones listed, roughly four fifths are singletons. The antigens these receptors bind are not known. This sample comprised unstimulated CD8+ T cells sorted from spleen or lymph node cells, obtained before intestinal transplant. These receptors all stem from a human donor who received an intestinal transplant.

The CDR3 loop reads CASSIHHEGSNQPQHF. Written as DNA, the CDR3 is TGTGCCAGTAGTATTCACCACGAAGGGAGCAATCAGCCCCAGCATTTT. The V call is TRBV19, the J call TRBJ1-5; D remains unclear. Trimming shortened V by 3 bases and J by 1 base, and 13 bases separated the two germline ends. Germline V lookup: CDR1 LNHDA, CDR2 SQIVND (reference sequence). This CDR3 has 16 amino acids.

The CDR3 DNA is TGTGCCAGCAGTTACTCTGGGACCAACGCTGACGAGCAGTACTTC. Its protein product is CASSYSGTNADEQYF. V is TRBV6-5 and J is TRBJ2-7; D may be TRBD1 or TRBD2 (5 bases each). The germline CDR1 and CDR2 sequences are MNHEY and SVGAGI. Trimming cost V 0 bases and J 5 bases, with 14 bases left between them. This CDR3 region has 15 residues.

This clone was seen more than once but under ten times. The chain has TRBV7-8 and TRBJ2-3, with 7 bases identical to TRBD1. The length of the CDR3 is 15 residues. The ends lost 1 base at V and 5 bases at J; junction bases unmatched: 6. The germline V gene has CDR1 SGHVS and CDR2 FQNEAQ. In DNA form, the CDR3 reads TGTGCCAGCAGCTTAGGGCAGGGGGTAGAAGATACGCAGTATTTT. Translation gives CASSLGQGVEDTQYF.

The gene calls are TRBV6-1 and TRBJ2-1; no firm D call. CDR1 is MNHNS, CDR2 SASEGT, per germline. The CDR3 consists of 14 residues. Trimming left V 4 bases short and J 5 bases short, with 12 bases between. This CDR3 reads CASSAFPRDNEQFF. In DNA, the CDR3 is TGTGCCAGCAGTGCGTTTCCCCGGGACAATGAGCAGTTCTTC.

The chain uses TRBV7-6 and TRBJ2-1, with 14 nucleotides matching TRBD2. Germline values: CDR1 SGHVS, CDR2 FNYEAQ. The V and J ends lost 5 bases and 0 bases, in that order; junction bases with no gene match: 12. This CDR3 comprises 20 residues. CDR3 amino acids: CASSPGLAGGFTSSYNEQFF. DNA of the CDR3: TGTGCCAGCAGCCCCGGACTAGCGGGGGGCTTTACTAGCTCCTACAATGAGCAGTTCTTC.

V is TRBV6-5 and J is TRBJ1-4, with D perhaps matching TRBD1 (6 bases). The ends were cut back, 10 bases at V and 0 bases at J, with 12 bases in the middle. The CDR3 is 14 amino acids. In germline, CDR1 is MNHEY, CDR2 SVGAGI. This CDR3 reads CATGQTATNEKLFF. The CDR3, as DNA: TGTGCCACCGGACAGACCGCAACTAATGAAAAACTGTTTTTT.